The entry below gives a single T cell receptor (beta chain) sequence along with its context. This sample is part of a study of Ad26.COV2.S vaccination and SARS-CoV-2 variants. At the level of the study: The donor belonged to the COV1001 Ad26.COV2.S trial arm. Ad26.COV2.S, an intramuscular injection, was given once or twice 56 days apart.

Treatment reported: over 15 received Ad26.COV2.S at low or high dose, single or two shots; about five received placebo; per-sample allocation not given. Sampling was performed 63 days after the first vaccine or placebo injection. Aged 18-55 years, donor was enrolled in Boston at some point between 2019 and 2021. Immunization relied on an Ad26 vector, which expressed Wuhan-strain SARS-CoV-2 spike. The data were produced by immunoSEQ multiplex PCR, yet TCRdb's version contains in-frame clones alone and is incomplete. This table has under 550,000 clones, roughly 90% appearing once. The source was peripheral blood, collected in a trial of Ad26.COV2.S vaccine versus placebo. The TCR was taken from a person aged 18-65 years who received the Ad26.COV2.S COVID-19 vaccine or a placebo.

CDR3 DNA: TGTGCCAGCAGCGGGACTAGCGGGGGCCACCAAGAGACCCAGTACTTC. The encoded protein is CASSGTSGGHQETQYF. The gene calls are TRBV9 and TRBJ2-5; 13 bases agree with TRBD2. With 3 bases clipped from V and 0 bases from J, the junction kept 2 bases outside the gene matches. The CDR3 runs to 16 residues. Germline-derived CDR1 and CDR2 are SGDLS and YYNGEE.